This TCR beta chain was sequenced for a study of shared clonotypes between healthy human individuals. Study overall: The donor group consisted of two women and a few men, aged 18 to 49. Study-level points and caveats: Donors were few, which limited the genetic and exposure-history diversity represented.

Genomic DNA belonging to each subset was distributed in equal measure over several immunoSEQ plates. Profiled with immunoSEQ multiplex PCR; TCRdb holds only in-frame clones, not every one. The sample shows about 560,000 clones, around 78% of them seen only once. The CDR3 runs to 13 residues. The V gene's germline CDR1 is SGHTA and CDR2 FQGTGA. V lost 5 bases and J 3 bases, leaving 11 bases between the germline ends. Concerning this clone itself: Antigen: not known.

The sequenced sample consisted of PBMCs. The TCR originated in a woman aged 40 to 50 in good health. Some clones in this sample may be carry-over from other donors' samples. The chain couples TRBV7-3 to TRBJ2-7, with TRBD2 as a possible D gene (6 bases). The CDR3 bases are TGTGCCAGCAGCCGCGGGACTGGCTACGAGCAGTACTTC. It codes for CASSRGTGYEQYF.